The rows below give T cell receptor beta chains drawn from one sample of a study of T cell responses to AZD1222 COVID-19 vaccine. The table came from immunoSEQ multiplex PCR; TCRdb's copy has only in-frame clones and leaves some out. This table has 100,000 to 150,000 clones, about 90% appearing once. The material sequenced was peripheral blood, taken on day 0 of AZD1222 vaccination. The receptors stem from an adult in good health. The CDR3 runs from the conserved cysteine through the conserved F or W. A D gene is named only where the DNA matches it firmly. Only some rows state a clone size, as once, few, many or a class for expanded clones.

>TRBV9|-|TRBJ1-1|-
CASSRVDTEAFF
TGTGCCAGCAGCCGAGTGGACACTGAAGCTTTCTTT
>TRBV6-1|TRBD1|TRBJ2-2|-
CASSDQQGAGTGELFF
TGTGCCAGCAGTGACCAACAGGGGGCCGGCACCGGGGAGCTGTTTTTT
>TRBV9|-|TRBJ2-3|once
CASSVGPSTDTQYF
TGTGCCAGCAGCGTAGGCCCCAGCACAGATACGCAGTATTTT
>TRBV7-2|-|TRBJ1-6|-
CASSSGQSNSPLHF
TGTGCCAGCAGCTCTGGACAGTCTAATTCACCCCTCCACTTT
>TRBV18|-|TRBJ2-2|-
CASSPPGQGVTGELFF
TGTGCCAGCTCACCACCCGGTCAGGGTGTGACCGGGGAGCTGTTTTTT
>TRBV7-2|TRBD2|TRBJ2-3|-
CASSLEGTSRRGTQYF
TGTGCCAGCAGCTTAGAGGGGACTAGCCGGAGGGGAACGCAGTATTTT
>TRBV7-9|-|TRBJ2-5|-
CASSAGAGVEETQYF
TGTGCCAGCAGCGCGGGTGCAGGGGTGGAAGAGACCCAGTACTTC
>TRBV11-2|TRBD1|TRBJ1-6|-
CASSLGQGPGSPLHF
TGTGCCAGCAGCTTAGGACAGGGCCCGGGTTCACCCCTCCACTTT
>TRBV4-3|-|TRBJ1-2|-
CASSQEWRGRDGYTF
TGCGCCAGCAGCCAAGAGTGGAGGGGTCGGGATGGCTACACCTTC
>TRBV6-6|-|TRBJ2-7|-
CASSLPSGEQYF
TGTGCCAGCAGTCTCCCTAGTGGCGAGCAGTACTTC
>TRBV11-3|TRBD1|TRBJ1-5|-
CASSFPGQGWQPQHF
TGTGCCAGCAGCTTCCCCGGACAGGGGTGGCAGCCCCAGCATTTT
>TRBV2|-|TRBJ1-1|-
CASMPGHLNTEAFF
TGTGCCAGCATGCCGGGACACTTGAACACTGAAGCTTTCTTT
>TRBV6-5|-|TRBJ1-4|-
CASETVRTNEKLFF
TGTGCCAGCGAAACAGTCAGAACTAATGAAAAACTGTTTTTT
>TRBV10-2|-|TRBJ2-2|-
CASKYGTGTGELFF
TGCGCCAGCAAATACGGAACAGGGACCGGGGAGCTGTTTTTT
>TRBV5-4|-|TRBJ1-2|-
CASSLEGQYGYTF
TGTGCCAGCAGCTTGGAAGGACAGTATGGCTACACCTTC
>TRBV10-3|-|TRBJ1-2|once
CAISEDKNSISNYGYTF
TGTGCCATCAGTGAGGACAAAAACTCAATCTCTAACTATGGCTACACCTTC
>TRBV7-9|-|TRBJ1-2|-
CASSWEGFYGYTF
TGTGCCAGCAGCTGGGAGGGCTTCTATGGCTACACCTTC
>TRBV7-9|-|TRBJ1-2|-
CASSNIQVGGRHYGYTF
TGTGCCAGCAGCAACATACAAGTGGGGGGGCGGCATTATGGCTACACCTTC
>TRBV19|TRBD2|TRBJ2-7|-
CASSPGTSPADYYEQYF
TGTGCCAGTAGTCCCGGGACTAGCCCAGCAGATTACTACGAGCAGTACTTC
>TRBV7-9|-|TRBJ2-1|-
CASTFAFRVVRSYNEQFF
TGTGCCAGCACCTTTGCGTTCAGGGTTGTAAGGTCCTACAATGAGCAGTTCTTC
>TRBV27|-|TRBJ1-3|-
CASSSLHSGNTIYF
TGTGCCAGCAGTTCCCTACACTCTGGAAACACCATATATTTT
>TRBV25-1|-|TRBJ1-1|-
CASSRGRNTEAFF
TGTGCCAGCAGCAGGGGAAGGAACACTGAAGCTTTCTTT
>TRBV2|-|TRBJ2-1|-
CASSQQVAITQQFF
TGTGCCAGCAGCCAACAGGTAGCAATAACTCAGCAGTTCTTC
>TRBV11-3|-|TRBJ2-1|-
CASSLGRYNEQFF
TGTGCCAGCAGCTTAGGACGATACAATGAGCAGTTCTTC
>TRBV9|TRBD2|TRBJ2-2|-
CASSVTSGGNTGELFF
TGTGCCAGCAGCGTAACTAGCGGGGGAAACACCGGGGAGCTGTTTTTT